The 13 T cell receptor beta chains reported below all come from one sample, sequenced in a study of tumor and adjacent non-tumor tissue in lung cancer (dated by TCRdb to between 2018 and 2020). RNA was isolated from bulk, unsorted tissue, and RNA quality was assessed with a NanoDrop ND-1000 and an Agilent 2100. For the normal lung samples, distant non-tumor tissue was collected more than 3 cm away from the tumor edge. The library was generated by multiplex PCR. For sequencing, an Illumina HiSeq 2500 was employed. TCRbeta libraries were built by three rounds of nested PCR using primers (Table S4), following protocols modified from ARM-PCR. TCRdb cleaned the public reads at Q25 with fastp, built clones with MiXCR and kept in-frame beta chains. Each entry merges the rows of one CDR3 protein and shows their most common DNA and genes. The sample yields about 110,000 distinct CDR3 sequences; about 64% were counted once. Together, the top ten hold around 17% of the sample.

The specimen was distant non-tumor lung tissue. Receptor source: a man aged 60 to 69 with non-small cell lung cancer.

Remarks on this clonotype: This is likely a read error, given that the CDR3 carries no conserved phenylalanine or tryptophan at its end. The V gene is TRBV29-1, the J gene TRBJ1-2; D is unresolved. Germline CDR1 reads SQVTM; CDR2 reads ANQGSEA. CDR3 length: 10 amino acids. The ends were cut back, 8 bases at V and 7 bases at J, with 11 bases in the middle. The CDR3: CSITGSGYTS. The CDR3 DNA reads TGCAGCATTACCGGATCTGGCTACACCTCC.

In this sample, this clonotype turned up many times. The J gene is TRBJ2-1, the V gene TRBV4-2; TRBD2 matches 14 bases. Germline V CDR1 and CDR2: LGHNA, YNFKEQ. This CDR3 spans 16 amino acids. The V and J ends lost 3 bases and 8 bases, in that order; junction bases with no gene match: 6. This CDR3 is CASSHAGTSGRDEQFF. In DNA form, the CDR3 reads TGTGCCAGCAGCCATGCTGGGACTAGCGGGAGAGATGAGCAGTTCTTC.

Turning to this clonotype: An end of the junction differs from the germline gene, which may be a read error. The rearrangement joins TRBV29-1 to TRBJ2-3; 7 nucleotides align to TRBD1. The CDR3 is 12 residues long. Germline V CDR1 and CDR2: SQVTM, ANQGSEA. The DNA for the CDR3 is TGCAGCGCTGGGGACAGCACAGATATGCAGTATTTT. This sequence encodes CSAGDSTDMQYF.

A note on this clonotype: A clone one base away is much larger, so this may be a read error. V usage is TRBV6-2 or TRBV6-3 and J usage is TRBJ2-2; D is undetermined. The germline CDR1 and CDR2 sequences are MNHEY and SVGEGT. The CDR3 loop spans 14 amino acids. Trimming shortened V by 6 bases and J by 1 base, and 9 bases separated the two germline ends. CDR3 bases: TGTGCCAGCAGACATGGACGGAACACCGGGGAGCTGTTTTTT. Translation: CASRHGRNTGELFF.

For this clonotype: One end of the junction does not line up with germline, which may come from a read error. The rearrangement joins TRBV6-5 to TRBJ2-3; 11 nucleotides agree with TRBD2. Germline V gives CDR1 MNHEY, CDR2 SVGAGI. This CDR3 has 17 amino acids. In nucleotides, the CDR3 is TGTGTCAGCAGTTACTCGAGAGGGACTAGCGGTTCAGATACGCAGTATTTC. As protein: CVSSYSRGTSGSDTQYF.

In its sample, this clonotype was seen many times. The chain couples TRBV29-1 to TRBJ2-1, with 7 bases fitting TRBD2. The CDR3 has 12 amino acids. Germline assignment: CDR1 SQVTM and CDR2 ANQGSEA. Trimming took 4 bases from V and 6 from J; bases not matched to a gene: 3. The CDR3 spells CSVGLAPNEQFF. The CDR3 nucleotides read TGCAGCGTTGGACTAGCCCCCAATGAGCAGTTCTTC.

Regarding this clonotype: This may come from a read error, since a much larger clone is one base off. This chain joins TRBV14 and TRBJ1-2; D perhaps matches TRBD1 (5 bases). The V gene lost 0 bases and the J gene lost 4 bases, with 9 bases spanning the gap. CDR3 length: 14 residues. Germline loops: CDR1 SGHDN, CDR2 FVKESK. CDR3 in DNA: TGTGCCAGCAGCCAAGAACAGGAGCCCTATGGCTACACCTTC. Translating gives CASSQEQEPYGYTF. The variable domain in full, completed from reference TRBV14 and TRBJ1-2, reads EAGVTQFPSHSVIEKGQTVTLRCDPISGHDNLYWYRRVMGKEIKFLLHFVKESKQDESGMPNNRFLAERTGGTYSTLKVQPAELEDSGVYFCASSQEQEPYGYTFGSGTRLTVV.

The genes are TRBV11-1 and TRBJ2-2, with D uncertain. CDR3 length equals 13 residues. V gave up 11 bases and J gave up 6 bases, with 16 bases separating them. Germline CDR1 is SGHAT and CDR2 is FQDESV (reference sequence). In DNA form, the CDR3 reads TGTGCCGGCGGCTCCTCGGACGCCGGGGAGCTGTTTTTT. Its protein is CAGGSSDAGELFF.

Remarks on this clonotype: A much larger clone lies a single base off, so this may be a read error. The V gene is TRBV20-1, the J gene TRBJ2-3; D could derive from TRBD1 or TRBD2 (5 bases each). The CDR3 is made up of 13 amino acids. Germline V gene sequence: CDR1 DFQATT, CDR2 SNEGSKA (reference sequence). The CDR3 DNA is TGCATTGCACTATTGGGGGAGTCAGATACGCAGTATTTT. Protein sequence: CIALLGESDTQYF.

To note about this clonotype: One end of the junction fails to match germline, which may point to a read error. The chain carries TRBV11-2 and TRBJ2-1, with 10 bases lining up with TRBD2. The CDR3 consists of 15 residues. Germline CDR1 reads SGHAT; CDR2 reads FQNNGV. The CDR3 protein is CASSFETSGHNEQFF. CDR3 nucleotide sequence: TGTGCTAGCAGCTTCGAGACTAGCGGGCACAATGAGCAGTTCTTC. Drawing the rest from reference TRBV11-2 and TRBJ2-1, the complete variable domain is EAGVAQSPRYKIIEKRQSVAFWCNPISGHATLYWYQQILGQGPKLLIQFQNNGVVDDSQLPKDRFSAERLKGVDSTLKIQPAKLEDSAVYLCASSFETSGHNEQFFGPGTRLTVL.

This clonotype was counted a few times. The junction shows a germline mismatch at one end, possibly a read error. The chain uses TRBV28 and TRBJ1-2, with D possibly being TRBD1 (6 bases). The length of the CDR3 is 13 residues. Looked up from germline, CDR1 is MDHEN and CDR2 is SYDVKM. The CDR3 is CVSSTNRALGYTF. CDR3 in DNA: TGTGTCAGCAGTACCAACAGGGCTTTGGGCTACACCTTC.

For this clonotype: The junction differs from germline at one of its ends, possibly a read error. The chain uses TRBV28 and TRBJ2-7, with D possibly matching TRBD2 (5 bases). CDR1 and CDR2 (germline): MDHEN, SYDVKM. CDR3 length equals 14 residues. The CDR3 loop reads CAGKISGSSYERYF. The CDR3, as DNA: TGTGCCGGCAAAATCAGCGGCAGCTCCTACGAGCGGTACTTC.

V gene TRBV28 combines with J gene TRBJ1-1, with 8 bases lining up with TRBD1. The CDR3 totals 15 residues. Germline V gene sequence: CDR1 MDHEN, CDR2 SYDVKM. V shed 1 base and J 8 bases; nucleotides not matched to a gene: 9. CDR3 DNA: TGTGCCAGCAGTTTATTTGCTTCGGGACAGGACGAAGCTTTCTTT. It specifies CASSLFASGQDEAFF.